This TCR beta chain is from a study of shared clonotypes between healthy human individuals. Those who donated were healthy HIV-negative adults, with no recent acute infections or vaccinations reported. Researchers partitioned CD4+ cells into CD45RA+ naive and CD45RA-negative memory subsets. Per the original methods: ImmunoSEQ output lacked quality scores and full-length reads, limiting matched filtering. Only in-frame clones appear in the TCRdb table, and some are missing; sequencing was by immunoSEQ multiplex PCR. The D gene and trimming were derived from the DNA, and the V and J assignments and clone size from that table. The sample lists more than 2,000,000 clones, just over 90% occurring once. This clone was recorded a few times. As yet, its antigen is unknown. Overall study results and limits: Investigators collected only blood, and repertoires in tissues likely differ.

Sequencing used naive CD4+ T cells from PBMCs. Documented subset: CD45RA+ positively selected. This receptor was obtained from a man younger than 35 in good health. Some clones in this sample may be carry-over from other donors' samples.

The CDR3 nucleotides are TGTGCCAGCAGCTTGGACAGTACGGAGACCCAGTACTTC. Amino acids: CASSLDSTETQYF. This sequence joins TRBV5-4 and TRBJ2-5; no clear D gene. V lost 0 bases and J 5 bases, leaving 8 bases between the germline ends. CDR3 length: 13 residues. CDR1 and CDR2 (germline): SGHNT, YYREEE (reference sequence).